The TCR beta chain under discussion was sequenced for a study of long-term antiretroviral therapy in people with HIV. Regarding the study as a whole: Control repertoires displayed wider CDR3 length ranges than the HIV repertoires. Once patients were on ART, diversity went higher but still fell short of transplant donor controls.

Two or more post-ART PBMC samples, plus at least one pre-ART sample, were available for each donor. The count of this clone is one. Its antigen is unidentified. In germline, CDR1 is MNHNY, CDR2 SVGAGI (reference sequence). V was pared by 6 bases and J by 4 bases, with 15 bases between. There are 14 residues in the CDR3. Sequencing relied on immunoSEQ assay v3.0, run at survey level. The repertoire was sequenced with immunoSEQ multiplex PCR; TCRdb's copy has only in-frame clones and lacks some. The sample includes 15,000 or so clones, around 90% of them seen just once. Sequences were derived from unsorted PBMCs, sampled more than 2.2 years before starting antiretroviral therapy. The chain links TRBV6-6 to TRBJ1-2; unclear D gene. The receptor comes from a woman in her twenties or thirties with HIV. The DNA for the CDR3 is TGTGCCAGCAGCCTGACCCGGGAGAGCTATGGCTACACCTTC. Its protein product is CASSLTRESYGYTF.